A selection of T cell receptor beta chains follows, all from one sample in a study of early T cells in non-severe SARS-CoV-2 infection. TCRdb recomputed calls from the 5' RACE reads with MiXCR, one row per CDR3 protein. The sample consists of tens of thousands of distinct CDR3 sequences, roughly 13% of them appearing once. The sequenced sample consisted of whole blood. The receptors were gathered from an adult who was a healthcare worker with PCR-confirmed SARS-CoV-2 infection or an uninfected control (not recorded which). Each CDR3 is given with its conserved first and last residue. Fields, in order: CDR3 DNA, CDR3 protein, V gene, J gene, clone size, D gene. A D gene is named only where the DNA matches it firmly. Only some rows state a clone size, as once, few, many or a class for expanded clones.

CDR3nt: TGTGCCGTACTACGGGGGGCTAGCACAGATACGCAGTATTTT
CDR3aa: CAVLRGASTDTQYF
v_gene: TRBV6-5
j_gene: TRBJ2-3
abundance: many
d_gene: .

CDR3nt: TGCAGTGCCCCCCCCGTAGCGGGAGGGGACAATGAGCAGTTCTTC
CDR3aa: CSAPPVAGGDNEQFF
v_gene: TRBV20-1
j_gene: TRBJ2-1
abundance: many
d_gene: TRBD2

CDR3nt: TGTGCCAGCAGTGCGTCCGGGACAGGGCAAGAGACCCAGTACTTC
CDR3aa: CASSASGTGQETQYF
v_gene: TRBV28
j_gene: TRBJ2-5
abundance: few
d_gene: TRBD1

CDR3nt: TGTGCCAGCAGTGAAGCGAGTGGAGGGGTGTGGGGCTCGAACACCGGGGAGCTGTTTTTT
CDR3aa: CASSEASGGVWGSNTGELFF
v_gene: TRBV6-1
j_gene: TRBJ2-2
abundance: many
d_gene: .

CDR3nt: TGTGCCAGCAGTTTGGGTAGCGGGACCAACAATGAGCAGTTCTTC
CDR3aa: CASSLGSGTNNEQFF
v_gene: TRBV12-3/TRBV12-4
j_gene: TRBJ2-1
abundance: few
d_gene: TRBD2

CDR3nt: TGTGCCAGCAGCTCCAGCGGGGGCTACGAGCAGTACTTC
CDR3aa: CASSSSGGYEQYF
v_gene: TRBV7-3
j_gene: TRBJ2-7
abundance: .
d_gene: TRBD2

CDR3nt: TGTGCCAGCAGCTTAACAACGGGACTAGCGGGGGCCAATGAGCAGTTCTTC
CDR3aa: CASSLTTGLAGANEQFF
v_gene: TRBV7-3
j_gene: TRBJ2-1
abundance: few
d_gene: TRBD2

CDR3nt: TGTGCCAGCAGAGCCCAGGGGGCAGGGTCGGCTTTCTTT
CDR3aa: CASRAQGAGSAFF
v_gene: TRBV28
j_gene: TRBJ1-1
abundance: .
d_gene: TRBD1

CDR3nt: TGTGCCAGCAGGGGGGACCTCTCCGGCAATGAGCAGTTCTTC
CDR3aa: CASRGDLSGNEQFF
v_gene: TRBV5-4
j_gene: TRBJ2-1
abundance: .
d_gene: .

CDR3nt: TGTGCCAGCAGCACGGAGACAGGGGACGGCTACACCTTC
CDR3aa: CASSTETGDGYTF
v_gene: TRBV5-4
j_gene: TRBJ1-2
abundance: .
d_gene: TRBD1

CDR3nt: TGCGCCAGCGGGACCGAGACAGGCTCCTACGAGCAGTACTTC
CDR3aa: CASGTETGSYEQYF
v_gene: TRBV5-1
j_gene: TRBJ2-7
abundance: .
d_gene: .

CDR3nt: TGTGCCAGCAGCTTAGTAGCGGGCGTACTGAACACCGGGGAGCTGTTTTTT
CDR3aa: CASSLVAGVLNTGELFF
v_gene: TRBV7-2
j_gene: TRBJ2-2
abundance: .
d_gene: TRBD2

CDR3nt: TGTGCCAGCCGGACAGGGAGAGTAGCCGGGGAGCTGTTTTTT
CDR3aa: CASRTGRVAGELFF
v_gene: TRBV27
j_gene: TRBJ2-2
abundance: many
d_gene: TRBD1

CDR3nt: TGTGCCAGCAGCTTAAGGGGATACACTGAAGCTTTCTTT
CDR3aa: CASSLRGYTEAFF
v_gene: TRBV7-9
j_gene: TRBJ1-1
abundance: .
d_gene: .

CDR3nt: TGCAGTGCAACCGGGACAGGGAGAAGTTGGACTAATGAAAAACTGTTTTTT
CDR3aa: CSATGTGRSWTNEKLFF
v_gene: TRBV20-1
j_gene: TRBJ1-4
abundance: few
d_gene: TRBD1

CDR3nt: TGTGCCAGCAGTTTAGGCTCCCCCAACTACGAGCAGTACTTC
CDR3aa: CASSLGSPNYEQYF
v_gene: TRBV12-3/TRBV12-4
j_gene: TRBJ2-7
abundance: few
d_gene: .

CDR3nt: TGTGCCAGCAGCTTAGGCTTTGGGGGCTATGGCTACACCTTC
CDR3aa: CASSLGFGGYGYTF
v_gene: TRBV13
j_gene: TRBJ1-2
abundance: many
d_gene: .

CDR3nt: TGTGCCACCAGCCCCGGGGAGCGGGAGCAAGAGACCCAGTACTTC
CDR3aa: CATSPGEREQETQYF
v_gene: TRBV24-1
j_gene: TRBJ2-5
abundance: few
d_gene: TRBD2

CDR3nt: TGTGCCAGCAGGGGACTAGCGGGGCTGTTCTTC
CDR3aa: CASRGLAGLFF
v_gene: TRBV28
j_gene: TRBJ2-1
abundance: .
d_gene: TRBD2

CDR3nt: TGTGCCAGCAGCTTAACTCAGAGGGGTACGCAGTATTTT
CDR3aa: CASSLTQRGTQYF
v_gene: TRBV7-3
j_gene: TRBJ2-3
abundance: .
d_gene: .

CDR3nt: TGTGCCAGCAGCCCGGGACAGGGTCAACTGGAGACCCAGTACTTC
CDR3aa: CASSPGQGQLETQYF
v_gene: TRBV7-7
j_gene: TRBJ2-5
abundance: many
d_gene: TRBD1

CDR3nt: TGTGCCATCAGTGACGCGGGCACAGATACGCAGTATTTT
CDR3aa: CAISDAGTDTQYF
v_gene: TRBV10-3
j_gene: TRBJ2-3
abundance: .
d_gene: .

CDR3nt: TGTGCCAGCAGCCCCCCCCAAGCTCTTGACACCATATATTTT
CDR3aa: CASSPPQALDTIYF
v_gene: TRBV3-1
j_gene: TRBJ1-3
abundance: many
d_gene: .

CDR3nt: TGTGCCAGCAGCCGGACTGGGTCCTTAACCCAGTACTTC
CDR3aa: CASSRTGSLTQYF
v_gene: TRBV7-2
j_gene: TRBJ2-5
abundance: few
d_gene: .

CDR3nt: TGTGCCAGCAGTTACCCGCGGGGGGAGACAGGAAGAAATCAGCCCCAGCATTTT
CDR3aa: CASSYPRGETGRNQPQHF
v_gene: TRBV6-2/TRBV6-3
j_gene: TRBJ1-5
abundance: few
d_gene: .

CDR3nt: TGTGCCAGCAGCTTAGGGAGGGGACATGTCGCCCTCACCGGGGAGCTGTTTTTT
CDR3aa: CASSLGRGHVALTGELFF
v_gene: TRBV11-2
j_gene: TRBJ2-2
abundance: many
d_gene: .

CDR3nt: TGCGCCAGCAGTGAGCTTTCCGGGACAGCGAAGCAGTTCTTC
CDR3aa: CASSELSGTAKQFF
v_gene: TRBV10-2
j_gene: TRBJ2-1
abundance: few
d_gene: TRBD1

CDR3nt: TGCAGTGCTAGTAGCGGGAGGGGTGATACGCAGTATTTT
CDR3aa: CSASSGRGDTQYF
v_gene: TRBV20-1
j_gene: TRBJ2-3
abundance: many
d_gene: TRBD2

CDR3nt: TGCGCCAGCAGCTCGGACAGGGCCGCCTGGAATTCCTTGGATACGCAGTATTTT
CDR3aa: CASSSDRAAWNSLDTQYF
v_gene: TRBV5-1
j_gene: TRBJ2-3
abundance: few
d_gene: TRBD1

CDR3nt: TGCAGTGCTAGAACCAGGAGCCTGGAGAATGAAAAACTGTTTTTT
CDR3aa: CSARTRSLENEKLFF
v_gene: TRBV20-1
j_gene: TRBJ1-4
abundance: .
d_gene: .

CDR3nt: TGTGCCAGTAGTACCCGGGACCTACGGGGAGAGCAGTACTTC
CDR3aa: CASSTRDLRGEQYF
v_gene: TRBV19
j_gene: TRBJ2-7
abundance: once
d_gene: .

CDR3nt: TGTGCCATCACCGCGGGGCTTAATGAAAAACTGTTTTTT
CDR3aa: CAITAGLNEKLFF
v_gene: TRBV10-3
j_gene: TRBJ1-4
abundance: .
d_gene: .

CDR3nt: TGCAGTGCTCACCTATGGGGTAGGACTTCGCTGGTCCGTACGCAGTATTTT
CDR3aa: CSAHLWGRTSLVRTQYF
v_gene: TRBV20-1
j_gene: TRBJ2-3
abundance: few
d_gene: .

CDR3nt: TGTGCCAGCAGCTTAGATGAATACGGGAGAGGAACAGATACGCAGTATTTT
CDR3aa: CASSLDEYGRGTDTQYF
v_gene: TRBV11-2
j_gene: TRBJ2-3
abundance: .
d_gene: .

CDR3nt: TGTGCCAGTAGGATACAGGGAACAGATACGCAGTATTTT
CDR3aa: CASRIQGTDTQYF
v_gene: TRBV19
j_gene: TRBJ2-3
abundance: many
d_gene: .

CDR3nt: TGTGCCAGCATTCCCGGGACCATCAACACCGGGGAGCTGTTTTTT
CDR3aa: CASIPGTINTGELFF
v_gene: TRBV11-2
j_gene: TRBJ2-2
abundance: many
d_gene: .

CDR3nt: TGCAGTGCTAGACCCCTGGCAGTTCCCTACGAGCAGTACTTC
CDR3aa: CSARPLAVPYEQYF
v_gene: TRBV20-1
j_gene: TRBJ2-7
abundance: .
d_gene: .

CDR3nt: TGTGCCAGCACCTCGGACAGGGGGCGGACCGGGGAGCTGTTTTTT
CDR3aa: CASTSDRGRTGELFF
v_gene: TRBV25-1
j_gene: TRBJ2-2
abundance: many
d_gene: TRBD1

CDR3nt: TGTGCCAGCAGCCGCTGGACTAGCGGGAGGGCCAATGAGCAGTTCTTC
CDR3aa: CASSRWTSGRANEQFF
v_gene: TRBV3-1
j_gene: TRBJ2-1
abundance: .
d_gene: TRBD2

CDR3nt: TGTGCCAGCAGCATCCGAACCCGGTCGGCAGGAACGGCCTACAATGAGCAGTTCTTC
CDR3aa: CASSIRTRSAGTAYNEQFF
v_gene: TRBV11-1
j_gene: TRBJ2-1
abundance: many
d_gene: .

CDR3nt: TGCAGTGCTATGGAGAACGAGCAGTACTTC
CDR3aa: CSAMENEQYF
v_gene: TRBV20-1
j_gene: TRBJ2-7
abundance: few
d_gene: .

CDR3nt: TGTGCCAGCAGCGTAGGAAGTGTTTACAATGAGCAGTTCTTC
CDR3aa: CASSVGSVYNEQFF
v_gene: TRBV9
j_gene: TRBJ2-1
abundance: few
d_gene: .

CDR3nt: TGTGCCAGCAGCCCCTCTGGAAGGGCCCATGAGCAGTTCTTC
CDR3aa: CASSPSGRAHEQFF
v_gene: TRBV11-2
j_gene: TRBJ2-1
abundance: few
d_gene: .

CDR3nt: TGTGCCAGCAGTCCCCCAGGGGGTGAGCAGTTCTTC
CDR3aa: CASSPPGGEQFF
v_gene: TRBV6-6
j_gene: TRBJ2-1
abundance: .
d_gene: TRBD1